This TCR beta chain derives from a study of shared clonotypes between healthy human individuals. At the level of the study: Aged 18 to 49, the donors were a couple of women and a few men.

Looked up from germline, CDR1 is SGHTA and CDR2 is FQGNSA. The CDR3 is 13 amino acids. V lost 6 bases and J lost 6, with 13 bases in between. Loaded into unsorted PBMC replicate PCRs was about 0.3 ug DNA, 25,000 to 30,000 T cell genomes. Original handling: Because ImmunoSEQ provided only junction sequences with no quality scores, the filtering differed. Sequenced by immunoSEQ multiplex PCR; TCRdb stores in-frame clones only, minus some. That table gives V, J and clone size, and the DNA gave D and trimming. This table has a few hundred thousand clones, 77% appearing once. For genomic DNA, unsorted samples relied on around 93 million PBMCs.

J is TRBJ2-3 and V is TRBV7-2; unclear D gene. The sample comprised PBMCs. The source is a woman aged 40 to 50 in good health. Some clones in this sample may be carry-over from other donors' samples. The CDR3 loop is CASRRPPSDTQYF. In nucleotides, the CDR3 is TGTGCCAGCAGGCGTCCGCCGTCTGATACGCAGTATTTT.